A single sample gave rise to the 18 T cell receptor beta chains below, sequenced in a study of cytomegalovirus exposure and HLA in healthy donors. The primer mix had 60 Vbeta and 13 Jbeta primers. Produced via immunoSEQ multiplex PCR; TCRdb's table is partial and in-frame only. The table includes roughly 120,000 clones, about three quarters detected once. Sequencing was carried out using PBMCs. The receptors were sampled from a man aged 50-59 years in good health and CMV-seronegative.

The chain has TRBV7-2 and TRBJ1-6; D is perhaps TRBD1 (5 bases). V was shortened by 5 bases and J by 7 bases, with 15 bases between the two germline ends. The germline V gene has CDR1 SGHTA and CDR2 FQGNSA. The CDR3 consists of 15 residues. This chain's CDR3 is CASSRAGTSNSPLHF. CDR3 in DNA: TGTGCCAGCAGCCGGGCCGGGACTTCGAATTCACCCCTCCACTTT.

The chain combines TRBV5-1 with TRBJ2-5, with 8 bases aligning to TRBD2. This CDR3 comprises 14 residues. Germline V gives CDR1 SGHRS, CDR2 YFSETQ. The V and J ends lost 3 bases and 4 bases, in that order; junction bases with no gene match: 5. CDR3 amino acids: CASSSALAGETQYF. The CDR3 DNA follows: TGCGCCAGCAGCTCGGCTCTAGCGGGAGAGACCCAGTACTTC. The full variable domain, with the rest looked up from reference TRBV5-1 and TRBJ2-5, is KAGVTQTPRYLIKTRGQQVTLSCSPISGHRSVSWYQQTPGQGLQFLFEYFSETQRNKGNFPGRFSGRQFSNSRSEMNVSTLELGDSALYLCASSSALAGETQYFGPGTRLLVL.

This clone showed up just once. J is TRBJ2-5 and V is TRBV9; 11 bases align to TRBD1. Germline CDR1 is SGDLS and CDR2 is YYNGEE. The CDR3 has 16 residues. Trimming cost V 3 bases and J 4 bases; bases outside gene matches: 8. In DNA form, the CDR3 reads TGTGCCAGCAGCGCTTCCGGGACAGGGGGAATAGAGACCCAGTACTTC. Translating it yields CASSASGTGGIETQYF.

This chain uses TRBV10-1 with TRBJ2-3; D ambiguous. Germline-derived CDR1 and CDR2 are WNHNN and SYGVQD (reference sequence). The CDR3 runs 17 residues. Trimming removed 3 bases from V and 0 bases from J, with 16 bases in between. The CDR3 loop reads CASSDLGRQSSTDTQYF. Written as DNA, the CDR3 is TGCGCCAGCAGTGACCTCGGCCGACAATCAAGCACAGATACGCAGTATTTT.

In DNA, the CDR3 is TGTGCCAGCAGCGTAGGGGCGGGACTTCCCTACGAGCAGTACTTC. This gives the protein CASSVGAGLPYEQYF. The V call is TRBV9, the J call TRBJ2-7; D perhaps matches TRBD2 (6 bases). Germline V gene sequence: CDR1 SGDLS, CDR2 YYNGEE. The V end was cut by 0 bases, the J end by 2 bases, with 12 bases between. The CDR3 covers 15 residues.

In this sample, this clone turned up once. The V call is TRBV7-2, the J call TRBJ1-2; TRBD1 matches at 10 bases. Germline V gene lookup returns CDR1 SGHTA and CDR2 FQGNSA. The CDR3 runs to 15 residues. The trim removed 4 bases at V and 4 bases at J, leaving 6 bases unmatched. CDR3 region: CASSWKGQGLYGYTF. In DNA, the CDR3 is TGTGCCAGCAGCTGGAAGGGACAGGGGCTCTATGGCTACACCTTC.

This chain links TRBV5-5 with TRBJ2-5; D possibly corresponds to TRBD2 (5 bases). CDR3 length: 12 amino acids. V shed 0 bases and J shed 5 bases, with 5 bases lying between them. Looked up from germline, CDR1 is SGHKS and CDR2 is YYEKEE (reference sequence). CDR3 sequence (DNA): TGTGCCAGCAGCTTGGCGGGGGAGACCCAGTACTTC. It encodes CASSLAGETQYF.

CDR3 DNA sequence: TGTGCCAGCAGCGTAGAGTTTGGAGACGAGCAGTACTTC. Translated: CASSVEFGDEQYF. The chain combines TRBV9 with TRBJ2-7; D not certain. V lost 0 bases to trimming and J lost 5 bases, with 9 bases between them. CDR1 and CDR2 from the germline V gene are SGDLS and YYNGEE. This CDR3 spans 13 amino acids.

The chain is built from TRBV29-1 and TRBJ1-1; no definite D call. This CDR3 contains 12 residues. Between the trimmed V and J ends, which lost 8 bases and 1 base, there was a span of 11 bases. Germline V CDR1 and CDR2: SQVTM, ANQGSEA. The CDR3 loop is CSSGDSNTEAFF. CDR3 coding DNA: TGCAGCTCCGGGGATTCGAACACTGAAGCTTTCTTT.

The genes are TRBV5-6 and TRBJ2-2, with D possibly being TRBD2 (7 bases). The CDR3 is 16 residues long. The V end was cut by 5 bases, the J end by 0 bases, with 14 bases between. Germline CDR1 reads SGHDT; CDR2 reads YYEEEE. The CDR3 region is CASRGGGGANTGELFF. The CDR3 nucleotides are TGTGCCAGCAGGGGGGGCGGGGGCGCGAACACCGGGGAGCTGTTTTTT.

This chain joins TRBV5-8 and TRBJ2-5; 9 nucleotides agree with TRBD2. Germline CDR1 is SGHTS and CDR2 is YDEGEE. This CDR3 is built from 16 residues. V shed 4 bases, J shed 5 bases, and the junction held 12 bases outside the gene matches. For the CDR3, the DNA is TGTGCCAGCAGCCCTGGCGATGCTAGCGGGATGGAGACCCAGTACTTC. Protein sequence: CASSPGDASGMETQYF.

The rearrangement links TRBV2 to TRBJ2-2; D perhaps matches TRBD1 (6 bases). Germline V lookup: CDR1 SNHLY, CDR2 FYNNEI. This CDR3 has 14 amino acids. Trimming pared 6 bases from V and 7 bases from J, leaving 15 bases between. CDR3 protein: CASSKTLQGGELFF. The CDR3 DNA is TGTGCCAGCAGCAAAACCTTACAGGGCGGGGAGCTGTTTTTT.

CDR3 amino acids: CASSGPGGDSPLHF. CDR3 DNA: TGTGCCAGCAGTGGGCCGGGGGGGGATTCACCCCTCCACTTT. V and J are TRBV6-5 and TRBJ1-6; a possible D gene is TRBD1 (5 bases). The V gene lost 5 bases and the J gene lost 8 bases, with 13 bases spanning the gap. CDR3 length equals 14 residues. Germline lookup yields CDR1 MNHEY and CDR2 SVGAGI.

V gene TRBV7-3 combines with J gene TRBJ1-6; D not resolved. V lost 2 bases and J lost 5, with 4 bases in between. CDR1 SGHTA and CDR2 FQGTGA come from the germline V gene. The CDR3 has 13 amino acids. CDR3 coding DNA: TGTGCCAGCAGCTTACAAAATAATTCACCCCTCCACTTT. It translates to CASSLQNNSPLHF.

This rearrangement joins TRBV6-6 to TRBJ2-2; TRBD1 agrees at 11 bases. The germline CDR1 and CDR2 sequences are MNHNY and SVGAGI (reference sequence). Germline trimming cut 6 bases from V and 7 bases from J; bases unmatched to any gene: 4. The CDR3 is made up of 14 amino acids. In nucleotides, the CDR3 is TGTGCCAGCAGAATGGGACAGGGGGGCGGGGAGCTGTTTTTT. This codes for CASRMGQGGGELFF.

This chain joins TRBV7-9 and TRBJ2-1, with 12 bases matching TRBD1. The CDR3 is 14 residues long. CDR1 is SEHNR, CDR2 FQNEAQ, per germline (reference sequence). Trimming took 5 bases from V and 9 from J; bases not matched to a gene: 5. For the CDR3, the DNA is TGTGCCAGCAGCCACGGGACAGGGGGCACTGAGCAGTTCTTC. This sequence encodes CASSHGTGGTEQFF.

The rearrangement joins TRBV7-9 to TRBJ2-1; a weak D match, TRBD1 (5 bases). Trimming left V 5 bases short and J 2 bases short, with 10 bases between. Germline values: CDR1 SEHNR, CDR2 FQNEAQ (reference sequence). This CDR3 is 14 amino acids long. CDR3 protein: CASSRTPTYNEQFF. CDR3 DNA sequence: TGTGCCAGCAGCCGGACACCGACCTACAATGAGCAGTTCTTC. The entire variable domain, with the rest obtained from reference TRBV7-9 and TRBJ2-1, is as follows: DTGVSQNPRHKITKRGQNVTFRCDPISEHNRLYWYRQTLGQGPEFLTYFQNEAQLEKSRLLSDRFSAERPKGSFSTLEIQRTEQGDSAMYLCASSRTPTYNEQFFGPGTRLTVL.

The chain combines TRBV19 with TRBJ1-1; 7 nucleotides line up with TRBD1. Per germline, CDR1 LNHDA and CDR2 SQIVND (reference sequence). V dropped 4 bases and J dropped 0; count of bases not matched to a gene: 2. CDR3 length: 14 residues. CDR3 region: CASSTGTVNTEAFF. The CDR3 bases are TGTGCCAGTAGTACCGGGACAGTGAACACTGAAGCTTTCTTT. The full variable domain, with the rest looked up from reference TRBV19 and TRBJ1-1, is DGGITQSPKYLFRKEGQNVTLSCEQNLNHDAMYWYRQDPGQGLRLIYYSQIVNDFQKGDIAEGYSVSREKKESFPLTVTSAQKNPTAFYLCASSTGTVNTEAFFGQGTRLTVV.